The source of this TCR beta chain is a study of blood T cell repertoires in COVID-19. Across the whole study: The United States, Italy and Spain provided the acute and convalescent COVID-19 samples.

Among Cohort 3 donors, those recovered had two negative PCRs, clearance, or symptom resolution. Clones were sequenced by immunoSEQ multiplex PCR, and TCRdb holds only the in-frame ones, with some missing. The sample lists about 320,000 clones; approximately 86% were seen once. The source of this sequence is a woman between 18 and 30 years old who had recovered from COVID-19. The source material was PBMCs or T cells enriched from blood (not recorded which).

CDR3 loop: CASSQDLGLYNEQFF. The CDR3 DNA sequence: TGCGCCAGCAGCCAAGATCTCGGACTGTACAATGAGCAGTTCTTC. This chain links TRBV4-3 with TRBJ2-1, with TRBD2 as a possible D gene (5 bases). Looked up from germline, CDR1 is LGHNA and CDR2 is YSLEER. V gave up 0 bases and J gave up 4 bases, with 10 bases separating them. The CDR3 is 15 amino acids.